A single sample is the source of the 21 T cell receptor beta chains below, sequenced in a study of CD8+ T cells in alopecia areata. cDNA reverse transcribed from extracted RNA served as the sequencing template. Measured with immunoSEQ multiplex PCR; TCRdb has only the in-frame clones, and not every one. The sample has around 160,000 clones, more than 40% seen once. Sequenced input: CD4+ T cells sorted from blood. These receptors all stem from a human donor with alopecia areata.

This clone was found a few times. The J gene is TRBJ1-5, the V gene TRBV29-1, with D possibly TRBD1 on 5 matching bases. The V end was cut by 7 bases, the J end by 4 bases, with 14 bases between. Germline V gene lookup returns CDR1 SQVTM and CDR2 ANQGSEA. This CDR3 is built from 13 residues. The CDR3 DNA follows: TGCAGCGGGCTCGTGGGGGAGAATCAGCCCCAGCATTTT. It is translated as CSGLVGENQPQHF. Full variable domain (rest looked up from reference TRBV29-1 and TRBJ1-5): SAVISQKPSRDICQRGTSLTIQCQVDSQVTMMFWYRQQPGQSLTLIATANQGSEATYESGFVIDKFPISRPNLTFSTLTVSNMSPEDSSIYLCSGLVGENQPQHFGDGTRLSIL.

This chain uses TRBV7-9 with TRBJ1-2; D is possibly TRBD1 (5 bases). The CDR3 covers 14 residues. Trimming removed 4 bases from V and 5 bases from J, with 14 bases in between. The V gene's germline CDR1 is SEHNR and CDR2 FQNEAQ (reference sequence). CDR3 in DNA: TGTGCCAGCAGCTCCACAGGCTCTACTTATGGCTACACCTTC. As protein: CASSSTGSTYGYTF.

The chain uses TRBV20-1 and TRBJ2-1; possibly TRBD1 for D (5 bases). Trimming pared 6 bases from V and 4 bases from J, leaving 7 bases between. CDR3 length equals 11 residues. The germline V gene encodes CDR1 DFQATT and CDR2 SNEGSKA (reference sequence). For the CDR3, the DNA is TGCAGTGCCCCAGGGTACAATGAGCAGTTCTTC. Translating gives CSAPGYNEQFF.

The rearrangement links TRBV9 to TRBJ2-3; TRBD2 aligns across 8 bases. The CDR3 extends over 16 amino acids. Unmatched junction bases numbered 8, after V lost 3 bases and J lost 2 bases. The germline V gene encodes CDR1 SGDLS and CDR2 YYNGEE. The CDR3 here is CASSEAAGGITDTQYF. The CDR3 nucleotides are TGTGCCAGCAGCGAGGCGGCGGGAGGAATCACAGATACGCAGTATTTT.

This clone has only a few counts. This sequence joins TRBV30 and TRBJ2-1; 10 bases map to TRBD2. Germline V gives CDR1 GTSNPN, CDR2 SVGIG (reference sequence). V trimming: 7 bases; J trimming: 9 bases; junction bases outside the gene matches: 12. The CDR3 runs to 14 residues. The CDR3 here is CASKLAGYAREQFF. CDR3 sequence (DNA): TGTGCCTCGAAACTAGCGGGATACGCGCGTGAGCAGTTCTTC. Filled out from reference TRBV30 and TRBJ2-1, the complete variable domain reads SQTIHQWPATLVQPVGSPLSLECTVEGTSNPNLYWYRQAAGRGLQLLFYSVGIGQISSEVPQNLSASRPQDRQFILSSKKLLLSDSGFYLCASKLAGYAREQFFGPGTRLTVL.

A few counts support this clone. Different DNA sequences within this sample yield the same CDR3. The V and J genes are TRBV2 and TRBJ2-5; D remains unclear. Trimming pared 6 bases from V and 1 base from J, leaving 0 bases between. The germline V gene encodes CDR1 SNHLY and CDR2 FYNNEI. This CDR3 contains 10 residues. CDR3 amino acids: CASSQETQYF. In nucleotides, the CDR3 is TGTGCCAGCAGCCAAGAGACCCAGTACTTC.

The chain has TRBV6-1 and TRBJ2-5; D not certain. The ends were cut back, 5 bases at V and 6 bases at J, with 4 bases in the middle. This CDR3 contains 10 residues. Germline V lookup: CDR1 MNHNS, CDR2 SASEGT. The CDR3 loop is CASSWKTQYF. The CDR3 DNA reads TGTGCCAGCAGTTGGAAGACCCAGTACTTC.

A few counts support this clone. Other DNA sequences of this sample code for an identical CDR3. The CDR3 sequence is CSVGTQETQYF. In DNA form, the CDR3 reads TGCAGCGTCGGGACCCAAGAGACCCAGTACTTC. The gene calls are TRBV29-1 and TRBJ2-5; D possibly uses TRBD1 or TRBD2 (5 bases each). V gave up 6 bases and J gave up 1 base, with 6 bases separating them. CDR3 length: 11 amino acids. CDR1 is SQVTM, CDR2 ANQGSEA, per germline. Drawing the rest from reference TRBV29-1 and TRBJ2-5, the complete variable domain is SAVISQKPSRDICQRGTSLTIQCQVDSQVTMMFWYRQQPGQSLTLIATANQGSEATYESGFVIDKFPISRPNLTFSTLTVSNMSPEDSSIYLCSVGTQETQYFGPGTRLLVL.

J is TRBJ2-1 and V is TRBV5-1; TRBD2 aligns across 10 bases. The germline V gene has CDR1 SGHRS and CDR2 YFSETQ. This CDR3 is 15 amino acids long. V was clipped by 3 bases and J by 7 bases; unmatched bases: 7. Written as DNA, the CDR3 is TGCGCCAGCAGCTCTAGCGGGAGCGGGCTTAATGAGCAGTTCTTC. Encoded protein: CASSSSGSGLNEQFF.

This clone was recorded a few times. V gene TRBV7-9 combines with J gene TRBJ1-4; unclear D gene. This CDR3 has 12 amino acids. V was clipped by 5 bases and J by 8 bases, with 9 bases between them. Germline assignment: CDR1 SEHNR and CDR2 FQNEAQ (reference sequence). Here the CDR3 DNA reads TGTGCCAGCAGCCTCGTCTCCGAAAAACTGTTTTTT. Protein sequence: CASSLVSEKLFF.

This clone was observed a few times. The chain is built from TRBV2 and TRBJ2-1; the D is unclear. The V gene lost 8 bases and the J gene lost 0 bases, with 8 bases spanning the gap. CDR1 is SNHLY and CDR2 is FYNNEI in the germline V gene. The CDR3 loop spans 13 amino acids. CDR3 in DNA: TGTGCCAGCGACCCCAGCTCCTACAATGAGCAGTTCTTC. It is translated as CASDPSSYNEQFF.

This clone was seen only a few times. This chain uses TRBV29-1 with TRBJ2-5; 8 nucleotides line up with TRBD1. The CDR3 is 12 amino acids. Germline V gene data show CDR1 as SQVTM and CDR2 as ANQGSEA. J gave up 5 bases and V 8 bases, and 7 bases lay outside the gene matches. In nucleotides, the CDR3 is TGCAGCTCCGCAGGGGGCCCGGAGACCCAGTACTTC. Encoded protein: CSSAGGPETQYF.

The chain couples TRBV5-1 to TRBJ2-3; possibly TRBD2 for D (5 bases). V was shortened by 4 bases and J by 0 bases, with 9 bases between the two germline ends. CDR3 length: 14 amino acids. CDR1 and CDR2 (germline): SGHRS, YFSETQ. The CDR3: CASSERFSTDTQYF. The CDR3 DNA reads as TGCGCCAGCAGCGAGCGGTTCAGCACAGATACGCAGTATTTT.

In its sample, this clone was seen once. The chain has TRBV30 and TRBJ2-7; D unresolved. V was clipped by 2 bases and J by 5 bases, with 16 bases between them. This CDR3 has 14 residues. The germline V gene encodes CDR1 GTSNPN and CDR2 SVGIG (reference sequence). DNA of the CDR3: TGTGCCTGGAGTAGGCGGTGGGATAGTAACGAGCAGTACTTC. It codes for CAWSRRWDSNEQYF. Supplemented by reference TRBV30 and TRBJ2-7, the full variable domain reads SQTIHQWPATLVQPVGSPLSLECTVEGTSNPNLYWYRQAAGRGLQLLFYSVGIGQISSEVPQNLSASRPQDRQFILSSKKLLLSDSGFYLCAWSRRWDSNEQYFGPGTRLTVT.

The chain couples TRBV5-6 to TRBJ2-7; 16 bases fit TRBD2. CDR1 is SGHDT and CDR2 is YYEEEE in the germline V gene. V trimming: 4 bases; J trimming: 4 bases; junction bases outside the gene matches: 5. The CDR3 is 16 amino acids. The DNA of the CDR3 is TGTGCCAGCAGCCCTACGGGACTAGCGGGGGGGTACGAGCAGTACTTC. It is translated as CASSPTGLAGGYEQYF. Full variable domain (missing parts from reference TRBV5-6 and TRBJ2-7): DAGVTQSPTHLIKTRGQQVTLRCSPKSGHDTVSWYQQALGQGPQFIFQYYEEEERQRGNFPDRFSGHQFPNYSSELNVNALLLGDSALYLCASSPTGLAGGYEQYFGPGTRLTVT.

The gene calls are TRBV29-1 and TRBJ1-1; D not resolved. Trimming left V 4 bases short and J 0 bases short, with 9 bases between. This CDR3 is 13 amino acids long. Per the germline V gene, CDR1 is SQVTM and CDR2 is ANQGSEA. This CDR3 reads CSVVRPLNTEAFF. For the CDR3, the DNA is TGCAGCGTTGTCAGACCTTTGAACACTGAAGCTTTCTTT.

This clone appeared a few times. This chain joins TRBV27 and TRBJ2-7, with D possibly being TRBD2 (6 bases). This CDR3 contains 16 residues. The ends were cut back, 9 bases at V and 6 bases at J, with 27 bases in the middle. The V gene's germline CDR1 is MNHEY and CDR2 SMNVEV (reference sequence). DNA for the CDR3: TGTGCCAGTAGTGCACCCGTAGCGGTGGGGCGTGGCGAGCAGTACTTC. This encodes CASSAPVAVGRGEQYF.

The V and J genes are TRBV29-1 and TRBJ2-5; D remains ambiguous. The germline V and J ends were trimmed by 4 bases and 2 bases, with 11 bases remaining between them. The CDR3 is 13 residues long. From germline, CDR1 is SQVTM and CDR2 ANQGSEA. DNA of the CDR3: TGCAGCGTTGGAAGTACTTCTCAAGAGACCCAGTACTTC. Translating gives CSVGSTSQETQYF.

The rearrangement uses TRBV28 and TRBJ2-7; 7 bases match TRBD2. Losses at the gene ends were 3 bases for V and 2 bases for J; bases not matched to a gene: 10. Germline values: CDR1 MDHEN, CDR2 SYDVKM. The CDR3 length is 16 residues. The CDR3 region has the DNA TGTGCCAGCAGTTTTGGGGGGGGGAGAACCGCCTACGAGCAGTACTTC. It is translated as CASSFGGGRTAYEQYF. The full variable domain, rest sourced from reference TRBV28 and TRBJ2-7, is DVKVTQSSRYLVKRTGEKVFLECVQDMDHENMFWYRQDPGLGLRLIYFSYDVKMKEKGDIPEGYSVSREKKERFSLILESASTNQTSMYLCASSFGGGRTAYEQYFGPGTRLTVT.

This chain links TRBV28 with TRBJ2-3, with 9 bases lining up with TRBD2. The J segment lost 5 bases and the V segment lost 3 bases, leaving 6 bases of the junction unmatched. CDR1 and CDR2 from the germline V gene are MDHEN and SYDVKM. The CDR3 contains 15 residues. The CDR3 is CASSLAGGLGDTQYF. The CDR3 nucleotides read TGTGCCAGCAGTTTGGCGGGAGGGCTGGGAGATACGCAGTATTTT.

V and J are TRBV2 and TRBJ2-1; the D gene is possibly TRBD1 (6 bases). V was pared by 2 bases and J by 2 bases, with 10 bases between. Per germline, CDR1 SNHLY and CDR2 FYNNEI. This CDR3 has 15 residues. Here the CDR3 DNA reads TGTGCCAGCAGTGAAAGACAGGTCGCCTACAATGAGCAGTTCTTC. Translating it yields CASSERQVAYNEQFF.